This TCR beta chain was captured by sequencing in a study of cytomegalovirus exposure and HLA in healthy donors. Study information: Earlier results showed 120 million or so unique TCR beta sequences derived from around 170 million T cells. Whole-study findings and limits: Many donors carried some public TCRs, although rarity characterized most TCR sequences.

Concerning this clone: Its antigen is as yet unknown. This same CDR3 is encoded by further DNA sequences in the sample.

Trimming pared 10 bases from V and 4 bases from J, leaving 16 bases between. The CDR3 covers 13 residues. Germline CDR1 reads KGHSH; CDR2 reads LQKENI. PCR primers comprised 60 Vbeta and 13 Jbeta primers. Only in-frame clones appear in the TCRdb table, and some are missing; sequencing was by immunoSEQ multiplex PCR. Of roughly 130,000 clones in the sample, 82% were seen once. Sample: PBMCs. The V gene is TRBV18, the J gene TRBJ1-1; perhaps TRBD1 as D (6 bases). The sequence came from a boy aged 2 to 10 in good health and CMV-seronegative. The CDR3 here is CATKQGRSTEAFF. The CDR3 DNA reads TGTGCCACCAAACAGGGCCGAAGCACTGAAGCTTTCTTT.